This T cell receptor (beta chain) was sequenced in a study of cytomegalovirus exposure and HLA in healthy donors. Study-wide findings and caveats: Earlier findings revealed that most TCR beta V segments proved productive either about 87% or about 30% of the time.

Each donor's status was that of a healthy bone marrow donor. Trimming took off 3 bases at V and 6 bases at J, with 16 bases between the two ends. The CDR3 sequence is 15 residues long. Germline CDR1 is SGDLS and CDR2 is YYNGEE. The PCR made use of 60 Vbeta and 13 Jbeta primers. As handled by the study authors: In a later analysis, some 10 million of some 80 million unique beta chains occurred in at least two donors. Repertoires were generated with immunoSEQ multiplex PCR, while TCRdb's copy carries only in-frame clones and drops some. V and J calls plus clone size are reproduced from that table; the DNA served to infer D and trimming. This table has around 120,000 clones, around 80% appearing once. Regarding this clone: Its antigen is still unknown.

This TCR was recovered from a female donor in good health and CMV-seropositive. The chain combines TRBV9 with TRBJ1-3; D may be TRBD1 (5 bases). Material for sequencing was PBMCs. For the CDR3, the DNA is TGTGCCAGCAGCGGCGGGACGCCGCGACAAAACACCATATATTTT. It codes for CASSGGTPRQNTIYF.